The 21 T cell receptor beta chains presented below share a single source sample, sequenced in a study of blood T cell repertoires in COVID-19. Clones were read by immunoSEQ multiplex PCR, and TCRdb kept only the in-frame ones, dropping some. The data show 200,000 or so clones, 87% seen once. The material sequenced was peripheral blood. These receptor sequences come from a man aged 35 to 55 with active or convalescent COVID-19.

The V gene is TRBV11-2, the J gene TRBJ2-5; 7 bases fit TRBD2. Germline trimming cut 7 bases from V and 5 bases from J; bases unmatched to any gene: 10. CDR1 and CDR2 (germline): SGHAT, FQNNGV. The CDR3 consists of 14 residues. This CDR3 is CASTPAGWRETQYF. CDR3 bases: TGTGCCAGCACCCCAGCGGGATGGAGGGAGACCCAGTACTTC. The full variable domain, rest sourced from reference TRBV11-2 and TRBJ2-5, is EAGVAQSPRYKIIEKRQSVAFWCNPISGHATLYWYQQILGQGPKLLIQFQNNGVVDDSQLPKDRFSAERLKGVDSTLKIQPAKLEDSAVYLCASTPAGWRETQYFGPGTRLLVL.

The chain employs TRBV28 and TRBJ2-7; no definite D call. Trimming removed 6 bases from V and 2 bases from J, with 20 bases in between. Germline V CDR1 and CDR2: MDHEN, SYDVKM. This CDR3 comprises 16 residues. CDR3 loop: CASSTLSRQKTYEQYF. The CDR3 region has the DNA TGTGCCAGCAGCACCCTTTCCAGGCAGAAAACCTACGAGCAGTACTTC.

The rearrangement joins TRBV27 to TRBJ2-3; TRBD2 aligns across 7 bases. V was clipped by 4 bases and J by 5 bases; unmatched bases: 12. Germline CDR1 MNHEY, CDR2 SMNVEV (reference sequence). The CDR3 extends over 16 amino acids. The CDR3 here is CASSSNGAGVVDTQYF. For the CDR3, the DNA is TGTGCCAGCAGTTCTAATGGGGCGGGAGTAGTAGATACGCAGTATTTT.

The CDR3 nucleotides are TGTGCTAGTGGCCCAACAGGGACTAATGAAAAACTGTTTTTT. Translating it yields CASGPTGTNEKLFF. The V and J genes are TRBV12-5 and TRBJ1-4, with TRBD1 as a possible D gene (6 bases). CDR3 length equals 14 residues. The V end lost 6 bases, the J end lost 2 bases, and 10 bases lay between the germline ends. Germline V gene sequence: CDR1 LGHNT, CDR2 FRNRAP.

This clone was counted once. The J gene is TRBJ1-4, the V gene TRBV18; D may be TRBD1 (5 bases). The length of the CDR3 is 15 residues. Trimming left V 3 bases short and J 8 bases short, with 16 bases between. The germline V gene has CDR1 KGHSH and CDR2 LQKENI. In nucleotides, the CDR3 is TGTGCCAGCTCACCTCGGACACGGGGAGGGGAAAAACTGTTTTTT. Its protein is CASSPRTRGGEKLFF. Looking up the rest from reference TRBV18 and TRBJ1-4 gives the full variable domain: NAGVMQNPRHLVRRRGQEARLRCSPMKGHSHVYWYRQLPEEGLKFMVYLQKENIIDESGMPKERFSAEFPKEGPSILRIQQVVRGDSAAYFCASSPRTRGGEKLFFGSGTQLSVL.

This chain connects TRBV28 to TRBJ1-1; TRBD1 matches 7 bases. J gave up 4 bases and V 1 base, and 6 bases lay outside the gene matches. Germline V lookup: CDR1 MDHEN, CDR2 SYDVKM. CDR3 size: 15 residues. The CDR3 nucleotides read TGTGCCAGCAGTTTATACAGGGGTACGACCACTGAAGCTTTCTTT. Residues: CASSLYRGTTTEAFF.

The chain recombines TRBV11-2 with TRBJ2-1; 14 bases are shared with TRBD2. J lost 4 bases, V lost 4 bases, and 9 bases had no gene match. The CDR3 contains 18 residues. From germline, CDR1 is SGHAT and CDR2 FQNNGV. The DNA of the CDR3 is TGTGCCAGCAGCTCCTCCGGGACTAGCGGGAGTATTTACAATGAGCAGTTCTTC. It yields the protein CASSSSGTSGSIYNEQFF.

CDR3 DNA sequence: TGTGCCAGCAGCTTAGCCTTCTACGCGGGGCAGGATGGCTACACCTTC. The encoded protein is CASSLAFYAGQDGYTF. This chain uses TRBV11-2 with TRBJ1-2; tentative D call: TRBD1 (5 bases). The CDR3 totals 16 residues. CDR1 is SGHAT, CDR2 FQNNGV, per germline. V gave up 1 base and J gave up 6 bases, with 18 bases separating them.

The J gene is TRBJ1-1, the V gene TRBV9; no firm D call. Trimming removed 1 base from V and 0 bases from J, with 13 bases in between. CDR1 is SGDLS, CDR2 YYNGEE, per germline. This CDR3 comprises 16 residues. This chain's CDR3 is CASSVSTGAVNTEAFF. The CDR3, as DNA: TGTGCCAGCAGCGTATCTACCGGCGCGGTGAACACTGAAGCTTTCTTT.

This sequence joins TRBV7-8 and TRBJ1-4; possibly TRBD1 for D (5 bases). Looked up from germline, CDR1 is SGHVS and CDR2 is FQNEAQ. V lost 2 bases and J 10 bases, leaving 20 bases between the germline ends. The CDR3 has 16 residues. CDR3 coding DNA: TGTGCCAGCAGCTTAAGCTTTGGGGCCCTGGGGGGAAAACTGTTTTTT. Translated, it gives CASSLSFGALGGKLFF.

The rearrangement joins TRBV5-4 to TRBJ2-2; 9 bases match TRBD1. The trim removed 3 bases at V and 6 bases at J, leaving 3 bases unmatched. The CDR3 covers 14 residues. Germline values: CDR1 SGHNT, CDR2 YYREEE (reference sequence). Here the CDR3 reads CASSSTGGAGELFF. CDR3 nucleotides: TGTGCCAGCAGCTCGACAGGGGGTGCCGGGGAGCTGTTTTTT.

This clone came up many times. The gene calls are TRBV27 and TRBJ2-1; unclear D gene. This CDR3 is built from 10 residues. Germline-derived CDR1 and CDR2 are MNHEY and SMNVEV (reference sequence). Trimming cost V 8 bases and J 6 bases, with 5 bases left between them. CDR3 amino acids: CASGLNEQFF. The CDR3 nucleotides read TGTGCCAGCGGCCTCAATGAGCAGTTCTTC.

J is TRBJ1-6 and V is TRBV6-5, with D tentatively TRBD1 (5 bases). Germline loops: CDR1 MNHEY, CDR2 SVGAGI. This CDR3 has 14 amino acids. V was clipped by 6 bases and J by 0 bases, with 6 bases between them. CDR3 nucleotide sequence: TGTGCCAGCAGCGGGGGCTCCTATAATTCACCCCTCCACTTT. Amino acid sequence: CASSGGSYNSPLHF.

This chain joins TRBV5-1 and TRBJ2-7; D is ambiguous. The CDR3 length is 15 residues. The V end lost 7 bases, the J end lost 1 base, and 18 bases lay between the germline ends. Germline V lookup: CDR1 SGHRS, CDR2 YFSETQ. CDR3 residues: CASRELPTPSYEQYF. In DNA form, the CDR3 reads TGCGCCAGCCGAGAGCTGCCCACCCCTTCCTACGAGCAGTACTTC.

The genes are TRBV3-1 (or the pseudogene TRBV3-2) and TRBJ1-3, with D possibly TRBD1 on 6 matching bases. Germline-derived CDR1 and CDR2 are LGHDT and YNNKEL (reference sequence). Trimming took off 4 bases at V and 4 bases at J, with 17 bases between the two ends. The CDR3 is 16 residues long. CDR3 in amino acids: CASSRVTGYSGNTIYF. The CDR3 nucleotides are TGTGCCAGCAGCCGGGTAACAGGGTATTCGGGAAACACCATATATTTT.

V gene TRBV7-3 combines with J gene TRBJ1-6, with D perhaps TRBD1 (6 bases). Germline loops: CDR1 SGHTA, CDR2 FQGTGA. The V and J ends lost 2 bases and 5 bases respectively, with 13 bases between them. CDR3 length: 16 amino acids. The CDR3 coding sequence is TGTGCCAGCAGCTTAGCCGGACAGCCCGATAATTCACCCCTCCACTTT. It is translated as CASSLAGQPDNSPLHF.

The chain carries TRBV6-5 and TRBJ1-5; TRBD1 agrees at 7 bases. V shed 8 bases and J 4 bases; nucleotides not matched to a gene: 8. Germline loops: CDR1 MNHEY, CDR2 SVGAGI. The CDR3 runs 14 residues. In nucleotides, the CDR3 is TGTGCCAGCTCCCAACAGGGGCGAAATCAGCCCCAGCATTTT. The encoded protein is CASSQQGRNQPQHF.

V gene TRBV5-4 combines with J gene TRBJ2-1; D perhaps matches TRBD2 (6 bases). The CDR3 covers 16 residues. V lost 3 bases and J lost 5, with 18 bases in between. Germline V gene sequence: CDR1 SGHNT, CDR2 YYREEE (reference sequence). The CDR3 DNA follows: TGTGCCAGCAGCTCGCGGGGCAGGAGACCCGACAATGAGCAGTTCTTC. As protein: CASSSRGRRPDNEQFF. The full variable domain, in which reference TRBV5-4 and TRBJ2-1 provide the parts outside the CDR3, is ETGVTQSPTHLIKTRGQQVTLRCSSQSGHNTVSWYQQALGQGPQFIFQYYREEENGRGNFPPRFSGLQFPNYSSELNVNALELDDSALYLCASSSRGRRPDNEQFFGPGTRLTVL.

The gene calls are TRBV5-1 and TRBJ1-4; D is uncertain. This CDR3 is 14 amino acids long. Between the trimmed V and J ends, which lost 4 bases and 8 bases, there was a span of 15 bases. CDR1 is SGHRS, CDR2 YFSETQ, per germline. The CDR3 sequence is CASSPYRLEEKLFF. The CDR3 nucleotides read TGCGCCAGCAGCCCTTACAGATTAGAGGAAAAACTGTTTTTT.

The sample holds one count of this clone. This specimen includes other DNA sequences encoding the same CDR3. The V gene is TRBV5-6, the J gene TRBJ1-3, with D possibly being TRBD1 (5 bases). With 0 bases removed from V and 4 bases from J, the gap between germline ends came to 8 bases. Germline V gives CDR1 SGHDT, CDR2 YYEEEE. The CDR3 spans 14 residues. The DNA of the CDR3 is TGTGCCAGCAGCTTGGCAGGGCCCGGAAACACCATATATTTT. Translating gives CASSLAGPGNTIYF.

CDR3 amino acids: CASSSSTRRGQPQHF. The CDR3 DNA reads TGTGCCAGCAGCTCAAGTACCCGTCGGGGTCAGCCCCAGCATTTT. This chain uses TRBV7-9 with TRBJ1-5; D is undetermined. Trimming removed 4 bases from V and 6 bases from J, with 16 bases in between. The CDR3 is 15 residues long. Germline-derived CDR1 and CDR2 are SEHNR and FQNEAQ (reference sequence).